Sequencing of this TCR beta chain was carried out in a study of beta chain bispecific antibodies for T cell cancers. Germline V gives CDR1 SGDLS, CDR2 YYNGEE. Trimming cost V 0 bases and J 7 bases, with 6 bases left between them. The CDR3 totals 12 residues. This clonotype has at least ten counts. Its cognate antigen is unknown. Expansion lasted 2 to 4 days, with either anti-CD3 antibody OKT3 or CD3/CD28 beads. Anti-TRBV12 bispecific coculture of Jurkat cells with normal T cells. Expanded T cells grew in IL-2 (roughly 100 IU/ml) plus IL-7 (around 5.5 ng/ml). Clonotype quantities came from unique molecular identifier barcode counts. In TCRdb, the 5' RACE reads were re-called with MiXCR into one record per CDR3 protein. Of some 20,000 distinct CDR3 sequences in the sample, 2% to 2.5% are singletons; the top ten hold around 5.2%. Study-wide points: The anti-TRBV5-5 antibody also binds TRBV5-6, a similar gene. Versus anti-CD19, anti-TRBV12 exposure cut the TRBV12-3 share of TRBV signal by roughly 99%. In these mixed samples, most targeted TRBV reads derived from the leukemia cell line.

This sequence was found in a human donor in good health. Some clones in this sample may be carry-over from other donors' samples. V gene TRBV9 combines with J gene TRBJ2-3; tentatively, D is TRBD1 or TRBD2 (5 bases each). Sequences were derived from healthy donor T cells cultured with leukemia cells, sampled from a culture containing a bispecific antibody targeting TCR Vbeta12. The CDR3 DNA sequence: TGTGCCAGCAGCGTAGAGGGACATACGCAGTATTTT. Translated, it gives CASSVEGHTQYF.